One sample yielded the 9 T cell receptor beta chains listed below, sequenced in a study of beta chain features in type 1 diabetes. All of the isolated RNA was reverse transcribed, so expressed TCRB transcripts were sequenced. Sequencing used immunoSEQ multiplex PCR; TCRdb keeps in-frame clones, though not all of them. The sample records hundreds of thousands of clones, more than 12% being singletons. Antigens for these TCRs are unknown. Study outcomes and limitations: Moderate but significant shortening of TCRB CDR3s was recorded in all four CD4+ subsets from Type 1 diabetes patients.

Sequenced sample: naive CD4+ T cells from blood. These receptors originate from a man aged 18-30 years with type 1 diabetes.

This clone has just a few counts. This rearrangement joins TRBV28 to TRBJ2-5, with 7 bases aligning to TRBD1. Unmatched junction bases numbered 6, after V lost 5 bases and J lost 0 bases. Germline-derived CDR1 and CDR2 are MDHEN and SYDVKM. The length of the CDR3 is 15 residues. This chain's CDR3 is CASSTRQGNQETQYF. CDR3 coding DNA: TGTGCCAGCAGTACCCGACAGGGTAACCAAGAGACCCAGTACTTC.

This clone was counted a few times. V and J are TRBV28 and TRBJ1-6; tentative D call: TRBD1 (5 bases). Germline CDR1 is MDHEN and CDR2 is SYDVKM. This CDR3 spans 16 amino acids. Trimming left V 2 bases short and J 8 bases short, with 16 bases between. CDR3 DNA: TGTGCCAGCAGTTTAGCCTCGGGACTTCGGGATTCACCCCTCCACTTT. Residues: CASSLASGLRDSPLHF.

J is TRBJ2-7 and V is TRBV28, with a tentative D call TRBD1 (6 bases). This CDR3 has 12 amino acids. V lost 10 bases and J 0 bases, leaving 10 bases between the germline ends. Germline assignment: CDR1 MDHEN and CDR2 SYDVKM. The CDR3 here is CATEDSSYEQYF. DNA for the CDR3: TGTGCCACCGAGGACAGCTCCTACGAGCAGTACTTC.

This clone was counted only a few times. V is TRBV30 and J is TRBJ1-2; possible D gene TRBD1, 6 bases. The V and J ends lost 4 bases and 4 bases respectively, with 16 bases between them. The CDR3 sequence is 14 residues long. Germline lookup yields CDR1 GTSNPN and CDR2 SVGIG (reference sequence). The CDR3 here is CAWIIQGYSYGYTF. The CDR3 DNA sequence: TGTGCCTGGATTATACAGGGCTATAGCTATGGCTACACCTTC.

This chain connects TRBV27 to TRBJ2-5, with TRBD1 identical over 7 bases. The J call is in doubt because the DNA end fits TRBJ2-7 better. CDR1 and CDR2 (germline): MNHEY, SMNVEV (reference sequence). The CDR3 covers 13 residues. Here the CDR3 DNA reads TGTGCCAGCAGTTTACCAGGGGGCTACGAGCAGTACTTC. Translated, it gives CASSLPGGYEQYF.

The chain links TRBV11-2 to TRBJ1-6; D possibly corresponds to TRBD1 (5 bases). The CDR3 sequence is 16 residues long. V was cut by 1 base and J by 9 bases, with 16 bases left in between. Germline CDR1 and CDR2: SGHAT and FQNNGV. The CDR3 nucleotides read TGTGCCAGCAGCTTAGGGCAGGGCCAGGTGGTTTCACCCCTCCACTTT. Residues: CASSLGQGQVVSPLHF.

The table lists this clone with a few counts. The chain has TRBV5-1 and TRBJ2-6, with D unclear. Germline CDR1 and CDR2: SGHRS and YFSETQ. The CDR3 runs to 17 residues. The V end lost 3 bases, the J end lost 0 bases, and 13 bases lay between the germline ends. The CDR3 DNA follows: TGCGCCAGCAGCTCCTACAGTTTGGGCTCTGGGGCCAACGTCCTGACTTTC. Translated, it gives CASSSYSLGSGANVLTF.

The chain employs TRBV10-3 and TRBJ2-7; tentatively, D is TRBD1 (5 bases). The V end was cut by 3 bases, the J end by 3 bases, with 12 bases between. CDR1 is ENHRY, CDR2 SYGVKD, per germline. The length of the CDR3 is 14 residues. The CDR3 protein is CAISEKGRGYEQYF. The CDR3 region has the DNA TGTGCCATCAGTGAAAAGGGGCGCGGCTACGAGCAGTACTTC.

This chain connects TRBV27 to TRBJ2-7; 8 bases are a match to TRBD2. V dropped 4 bases and J dropped 5; count of bases not matched to a gene: 13. CDR1 and CDR2 from the germline V gene are MNHEY and SMNVEV (reference sequence). The CDR3 sequence is 16 residues long. The CDR3 spells CASSSPGSGSRNEQYF. The CDR3 nucleotides read TGTGCCAGCAGTTCCCCGGGAAGCGGGAGCAGAAACGAGCAGTACTTC.